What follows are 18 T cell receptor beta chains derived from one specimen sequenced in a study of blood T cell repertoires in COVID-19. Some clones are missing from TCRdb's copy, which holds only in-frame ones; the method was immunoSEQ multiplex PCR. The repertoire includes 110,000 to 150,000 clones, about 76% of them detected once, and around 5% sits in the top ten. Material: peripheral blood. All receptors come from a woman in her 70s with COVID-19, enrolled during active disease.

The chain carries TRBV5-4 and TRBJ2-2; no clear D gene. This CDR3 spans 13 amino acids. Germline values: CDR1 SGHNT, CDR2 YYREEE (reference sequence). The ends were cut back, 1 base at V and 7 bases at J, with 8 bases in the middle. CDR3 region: CASSLTGGGELFF. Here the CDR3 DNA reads TGTGCCAGCAGCTTGACGGGTGGCGGGGAGCTGTTTTTT.

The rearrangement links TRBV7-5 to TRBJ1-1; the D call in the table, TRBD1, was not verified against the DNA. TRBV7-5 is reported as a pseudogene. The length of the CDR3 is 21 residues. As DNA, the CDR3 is TGTGTCAGAAGCTTGGGCGGGGCCGGAGGACAGGGGGCTCGGTGGAGCACTGAAGCTTTCTTT. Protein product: CVRSLGGAGGQGARWSTEAFF.

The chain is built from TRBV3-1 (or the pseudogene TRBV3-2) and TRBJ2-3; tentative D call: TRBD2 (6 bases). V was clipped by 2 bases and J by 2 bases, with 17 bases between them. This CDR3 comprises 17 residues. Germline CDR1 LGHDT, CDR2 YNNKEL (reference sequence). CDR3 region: CASSQRGTSHPTDTQYF. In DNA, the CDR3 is TGTGCCAGCAGCCAACGGGGGACTTCCCACCCCACAGATACGCAGTATTTT.

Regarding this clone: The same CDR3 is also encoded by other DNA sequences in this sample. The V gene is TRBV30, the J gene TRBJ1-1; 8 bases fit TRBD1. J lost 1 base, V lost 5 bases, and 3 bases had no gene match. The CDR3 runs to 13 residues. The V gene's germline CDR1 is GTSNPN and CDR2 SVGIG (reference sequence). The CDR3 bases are TGTGCCTGGTCCGGACAGGGGAACACTGAAGCTTTCTTT. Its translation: CAWSGQGNTEAFF. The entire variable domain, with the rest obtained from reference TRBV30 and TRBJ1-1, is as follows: SQTIHQWPATLVQPVGSPLSLECTVEGTSNPNLYWYRQAAGRGLQLLFYSVGIGQISSEVPQNLSASRPQDRQFILSSKKLLLSDSGFYLCAWSGQGNTEAFFGQGTRLTVV.

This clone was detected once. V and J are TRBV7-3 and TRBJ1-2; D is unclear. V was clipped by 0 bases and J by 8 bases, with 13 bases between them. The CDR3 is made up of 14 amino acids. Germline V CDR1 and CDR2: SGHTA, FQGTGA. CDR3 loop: CASSLTKEKHGYTF. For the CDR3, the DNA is TGTGCCAGCAGCTTAACTAAGGAGAAGCACGGCTACACCTTC.

CDR3 DNA: TGTGCCAGTAGGACTCAGGGCTTATGGACTGAAGCTTTCTTT. Amino acids: CASRTQGLWTEAFF. J is TRBJ1-1 and V is TRBV19; TRBD1 might be the D (5 bases). This CDR3 comprises 14 residues. Trimming removed 6 bases at V and 5 bases at J, with 16 bases between. Germline assignment: CDR1 LNHDA and CDR2 SQIVND (reference sequence).

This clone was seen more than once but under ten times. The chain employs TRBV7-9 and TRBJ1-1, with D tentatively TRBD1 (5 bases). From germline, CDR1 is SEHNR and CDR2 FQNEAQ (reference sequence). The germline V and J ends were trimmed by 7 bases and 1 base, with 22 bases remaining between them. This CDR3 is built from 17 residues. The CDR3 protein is CASTIGVLGASNTEAFF. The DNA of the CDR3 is TGTGCCAGCACCATAGGGGTTTTAGGGGCCTCGAACACTGAAGCTTTCTTT.

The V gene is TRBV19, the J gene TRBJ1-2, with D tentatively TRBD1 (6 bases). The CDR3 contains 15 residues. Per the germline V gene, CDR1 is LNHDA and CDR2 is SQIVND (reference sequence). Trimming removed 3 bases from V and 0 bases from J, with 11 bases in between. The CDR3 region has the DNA TGTGCCAGTAGTATTGGGGGCACTCCTAACTATGGCTACACCTTC. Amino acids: CASSIGGTPNYGYTF.

CDR3 sequence: CASSRTGNNSPLHF. In DNA form, the CDR3 reads TGTGCCAGCAGCCGAACAGGGAATAATTCACCCCTCCACTTT. The chain combines TRBV11-1 with TRBJ1-6, with a tentative D call TRBD1 (6 bases). CDR1 and CDR2 from the germline V gene are SGHAT and FQDESV (reference sequence). Trimming removed 5 bases at V and 5 bases at J, with 10 bases between. The CDR3 is 14 amino acids. Supplemented by reference TRBV11-1 and TRBJ1-6, the full variable domain reads EAEVAQSPRYKITEKSQAVAFWCDPISGHATLYWYRQILGQGPELLVQFQDESVVDDSQLPKDRFSAERLKGVDSTLKIQPAELGDSAMYLCASSRTGNNSPLHFGNGTRLTVT.

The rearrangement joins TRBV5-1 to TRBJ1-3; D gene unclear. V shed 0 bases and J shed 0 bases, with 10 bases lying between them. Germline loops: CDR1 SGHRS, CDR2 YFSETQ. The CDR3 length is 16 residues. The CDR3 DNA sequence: TGCGCCAGCAGCTTGGCCGGCGGTTTCTCTGGAAACACCATATATTTT. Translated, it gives CASSLAGGFSGNTIYF.

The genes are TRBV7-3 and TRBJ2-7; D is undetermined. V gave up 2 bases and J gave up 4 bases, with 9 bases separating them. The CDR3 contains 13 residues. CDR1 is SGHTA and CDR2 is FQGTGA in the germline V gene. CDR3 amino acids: CASSLGSEYEQYF. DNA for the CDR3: TGTGCCAGCAGCTTAGGGTCGGAGTACGAGCAGTACTTC.

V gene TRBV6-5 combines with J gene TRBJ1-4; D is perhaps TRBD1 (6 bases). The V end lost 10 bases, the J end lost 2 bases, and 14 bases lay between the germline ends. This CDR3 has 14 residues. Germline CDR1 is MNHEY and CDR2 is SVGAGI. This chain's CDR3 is CATNRDLTNEKLFF. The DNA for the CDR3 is TGTGCCACGAACAGGGATTTGACTAATGAAAAACTGTTTTTT.

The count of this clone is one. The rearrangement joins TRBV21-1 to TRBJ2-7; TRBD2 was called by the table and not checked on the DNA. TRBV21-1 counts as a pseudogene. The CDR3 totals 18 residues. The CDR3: CASSKAQTSGQSTYEQYF. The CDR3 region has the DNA TGTGCCAGCAGCAAAGCCCAGACTAGCGGGCAAAGCACCTACGAGCAGTACTTC.

The DNA for the CDR3 is TGTGCCAGCAGCCAAGGGCTGGACAGGGGAGACGAGCAGTACTTC. Translated, it gives CASSQGLDRGDEQYF. The chain uses TRBV3-1 (or the pseudogene TRBV3-2) and TRBJ2-7, with 9 nucleotides matching TRBD1. The V gene end was trimmed by 1 base and the J gene end by 5 bases; junction bases not matched to a gene: 6. Germline CDR1 is LGHDT and CDR2 is YNNKEL (reference sequence). The CDR3 totals 15 residues.

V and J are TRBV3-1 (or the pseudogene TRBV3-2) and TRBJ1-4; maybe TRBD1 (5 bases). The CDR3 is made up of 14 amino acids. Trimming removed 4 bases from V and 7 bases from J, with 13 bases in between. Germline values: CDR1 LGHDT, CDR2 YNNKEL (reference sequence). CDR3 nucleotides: TGTGCCAGCAGCCCATCATCGGGGGGTGAAAAACTGTTTTTT. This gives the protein CASSPSSGGEKLFF.

CDR3 sequence: CASRRTWGPGGELFF. CDR3 DNA sequence: TGTGCCAGCAGGCGAACCTGGGGCCCCGGGGGGGAGCTGTTTTTT. The gene calls are TRBV7-6 and TRBJ2-2, with a tentative D call TRBD1 (5 bases). V dropped 6 bases and J dropped 8 bases, with 19 bases sitting between them. Germline V CDR1 and CDR2: SGHVS, FNYEAQ. CDR3 length equals 15 residues.

The CDR3 protein is CASSVRGVSSYNEQFF. CDR3 nucleotide sequence: TGTGCCAGCAGCGTTCGGGGGGTAAGCTCCTACAATGAGCAGTTCTTC. The rearrangement uses TRBV9 and TRBJ2-1, with TRBD2 identical over 7 bases. CDR1 is SGDLS, CDR2 YYNGEE, per germline. J lost 0 bases, V lost 2 bases, and 5 bases had no gene match. The CDR3 contains 16 residues.

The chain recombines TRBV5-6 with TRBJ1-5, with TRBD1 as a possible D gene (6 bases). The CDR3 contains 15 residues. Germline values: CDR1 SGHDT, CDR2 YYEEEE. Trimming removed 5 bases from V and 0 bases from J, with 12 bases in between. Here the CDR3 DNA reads TGTGCCAGCAGTAAGTGGACAGCTAGCAATCAGCCCCAGCATTTT. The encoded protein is CASSKWTASNQPQHF.